This passage covers 8 T cell receptor beta chains from one sample sequenced in a study of blood T cell repertoires in COVID-19. Generated by immunoSEQ multiplex PCR, the TCRdb table keeps only in-frame clones and is missing some. The sample has 180,000 or so clones; 88% are singletons. The specimen sequenced was peripheral blood. All receptors derive from a man between 18 and 35 years old with active or convalescent COVID-19.

V usage is TRBV10-3 and J usage is TRBJ2-5, with a tentative D call TRBD1 (6 bases). V was cut by 0 bases and J by 1 base, with 9 bases left in between. The V gene's germline CDR1 is ENHRY and CDR2 SYGVKD. The CDR3 extends over 15 amino acids. DNA for the CDR3: TGTGCCATCAGTGAGTCGGCAGGGGTCCAAGAGACCCAGTACTTC. It codes for CAISESAGVQETQYF.

The V and J genes are TRBV6-1 and TRBJ1-6; D is unclear. Germline V gene lookup returns CDR1 MNHNS and CDR2 SASEGT. Trimming took 3 bases from V and 8 from J, leaving 11 bases between them. The CDR3 sequence is 14 residues long. CDR3 nucleotide sequence: TGTGCCAGCAGTGATGGGGAGGTGTATTCACCCCTCCACTTT. Protein sequence: CASSDGEVYSPLHF.

The genes are TRBV27 and TRBJ2-5; the D gene is possibly TRBD2 (5 bases). There are 14 residues in the CDR3. Trimming left V 5 bases short and J 1 base short, with 11 bases between. Germline assignment: CDR1 MNHEY and CDR2 SMNVEV (reference sequence). The chain's CDR3 is CASSRTSGQETQYF. The CDR3 nucleotides are TGTGCCAGCAGTAGGACGAGCGGCCAAGAGACCCAGTACTTC.

The chain carries TRBV4-1 and TRBJ1-2; D perhaps matches TRBD1 (5 bases). V lost 0 bases to trimming and J lost 0 bases, with 11 bases between them. From germline, CDR1 is MGHRA and CDR2 YSYEKL. The CDR3 runs 16 residues. The CDR3 bases are TGCGCCAGCAGCCAAGAAGAAGGGGTTTCTAACTATGGCTACACCTTC. Its protein product is CASSQEEGVSNYGYTF.

The chain joins TRBV5-4 to TRBJ2-2; 10 bases are shared with TRBD1. The length of the CDR3 is 14 residues. Germline V CDR1 and CDR2: SGHNT, YYREEE (reference sequence). V lost 3 bases, J lost 7 bases, and 3 bases stayed unmatched. The CDR3: CASSWDRGDGELFF. CDR3 DNA sequence: TGTGCCAGCAGCTGGGACAGGGGAGACGGGGAGCTGTTTTTT.

J is TRBJ1-4 and V is TRBV4-1; D is uncertain. CDR1 is MGHRA, CDR2 YSYEKL, per germline. The V end lost 2 bases, the J end lost 8 bases, and 9 bases lay between the germline ends. The CDR3 is 13 amino acids. For the CDR3, the DNA is TGCGCCAGCAGCCAAATCCCCCGGGAAAAACTGTTTTTT. Amino acids: CASSQIPREKLFF.

The V call is TRBV6-5, the J call TRBJ2-7; D gene unclear. Germline values: CDR1 MNHEY, CDR2 SVGAGI. This CDR3 region has 16 residues. The germline V and J ends were trimmed by 2 bases and 0 bases, with 14 bases remaining between them. CDR3: CASSYNPQRSSYEQYF. The CDR3 nucleotides read TGTGCCAGCAGTTACAATCCCCAAAGGAGCTCCTACGAGCAGTACTTC.

The rearrangement joins TRBV19 to TRBJ1-5; D unresolved. CDR3 length equals 15 residues. Germline V gives CDR1 LNHDA, CDR2 SQIVND (reference sequence). V dropped 6 bases and J dropped 3 bases, with 15 bases sitting between them. The CDR3 region is CASSPDYSPNQPQHF. The CDR3 coding sequence is TGTGCCAGTAGCCCGGATTACAGTCCCAATCAGCCCCAGCATTTT.